The following is a T cell receptor beta chain sequence with its context. This receptor's antigen is unknown. No base-level quality is on record; no much larger clone is a single base apart. Trimming leaves V shorter by 5 bases and J shorter by 6 bases, with the junction holding 8 bases beyond the gene matches. From the cysteine up to the phenylalanine, the CDR3 has a length of 15 residues. Just CDR3 DNA is preserved here, 45 bases in frame from base 1. The germline V gene specifies SGHTA as CDR1 and FQGNSA as CDR2. This specimen comes from a study of cytomegalovirus exposure and HLA in healthy donors (dated by TCRdb to about 2017). General notes on the study: An earlier analysis of 587 of the donors reported about 280 Gb of sequence data and 95 million to 120 million unique TCR beta sequences obtained from around 180 million T cells. Rather than using new phenotypic data, the later analysis identified candidate immune exposures from TCR beta sequences and from how often those sequences occurred across donors. Alongside the repertoire data, information on donor age, sex, ethnicity and CMV serostatus was compiled. Typing coverage differed by locus: A, B, C, DRB1 and DQB1 were typed in roughly 629-630 donors, DQA1 in about 550, DPA1 in approximately 610, and DPB1 in just under 490. Among roughly 400 genotyped donors of the cohort, an average of about 240,000 unique TCR beta nucleotide sequences were sequenced per donor, roughly 20% of them non-productive. Roughly 290 gigabases of sequencing data and 70 million to 100 million unique TCR sequences made up an early release that covered 500 to 650 HLA-typed donors. HLA typing included class I and class II loci at four-digit resolution. Of the 398 genotyped donors, around 81% fell in the genetic ancestry cluster associated with self-reported Caucasian donors. Besides the first cohort of approximately 670 subjects, a separate validation cohort made up of 95 to 150 different subjects was used. The study combined high-throughput TCR immunosequencing, statistical association of individual TCRs with disease status, and machine learning to predict cytomegalovirus infection status. Several DR-DQ haplotypes were treated as single units for association and clustering because of strong linkage in the cohort. Using immunosequencing, the study profiled T cell repertoires from some 670 subjects and related those repertoires to cytomegalovirus serostatus. All discovery cohort repertoires had been generated on a single sequencing platform. A later genetic analysis used genome-wide SNP genotypes for about 60% of the 666 donors, treating that subset as a discovery cohort. An earlier analysis of around 580 of the donors used high-throughput TCR beta sequencing to judge whether each TCR beta V gene segment behaved as functional or pseudogenic. A later analysis re-analyzed previously published TCR beta repertoires from 500 to 700 donors and added high-resolution HLA genotyping to study TCR occurrence patterns. The study aimed to test whether signatures of past pathogen exposure could be identified by cataloging public T cell receptors. Overall study outcomes, separate from this receptor: In vitro tests confirmed that a few of the cytomegalovirus-associated TCR beta chains recognize cytomegalovirus antigens. Immune exposure information for the cohort was limited to CMV serostatus. V-gene and J-gene trimming of TCR beta chains was associated with a missense DCLRE1C variant in a later genetic analysis, and the association was replicated in an independent cohort. A later analysis associated about 17,000 TCR beta sequences with specific HLA alleles at a false discovery rate of 0.05. In a later genetic analysis, fewer N-insertions in productive TCRs were reported among donors in an Asian-associated ancestry cluster than the approximately 710-donor mean. Presence/absence analyses assumed roughly uniform sequencing depth across donors, an assumption that may not hold. Compared with equally common non-associated chains, HLA-associated TCR beta chains in a later analysis were more clonally expanded and had lower generation probabilities. According to the authors, the approach could potentially be generalized to other disease states and immunological phenotypes. A cluster of highly shared sequence variants was judged likely to be a technical artifact of the sequencing pipeline. A later analysis reported that several top co-occurrence clusters appeared linked to parvovirus B19, influenza, CMV and Epstein-Barr virus. According to a later analysis, TCR association rates differed among HLA loci, with DRB1 alleles showing the most associated TCRs and HLA-C alleles showing the fewest. In an earlier analysis of more than 500 of the donors, most TCR beta V segments appeared in productive rearrangements about 87% or about 30% of the time, broadly matching IMGT annotations. When HLA alleles, especially DR and DQ, strongly co-occurred, attributing TCR associations to individual alleles was difficult. In both the original and validation cohorts, the classifier was reported to diagnose cytomegalovirus status with high specificity and sensitivity. While some public TCRs were present in many individuals, most TCR sequences turned up only very rarely across donors. Correlated functional status among segregating V segments might be attributable to linkage disequilibrium, but an unknown experimental factor could not be ruled out. Because some donors lacked HLA typing at each locus, the association tests relied only on the typed subset. Only TCR beta chains were sequenced in this cohort, and the absence of alpha or paired-chain data limited detectable features. Some IMGT-functional V segments, including TRBV6-2 and TRBV6-3, could not be told apart with the 87-base-pair reads, so those segments were excluded. In a later analysis, most CMV-associated TCR beta chains were found to appear HLA-restricted, with HLA associations seemingly driven largely by CMV exposure. The earlier analysis of 450 to 700 of the donors excluded roughly 17 rarely observed V segments, including chromosome 9 orphons, because counts were too low. The study listed 164 TCR beta chains as associated with cytomegalovirus. A further reported finding was that TCR beta sequences accurately predicted the HLA-A and HLA-B alleles for most subjects in the first cohort.

The library was built by means of the immunoSEQ multiplex PCR assay. For the multiplex PCR, a mixture combining 60 forward primers for TCR Vbeta segments and 13 reverse primers for TCR Jbeta segments was used. The CDR3 region of rearranged TCR beta genes was amplified from genomic DNA with a multiplex PCR assay. The amplified TCR beta libraries were sequenced on the Illumina HiSeq System as 87-base-pair reads. Turning to the authors' computational methods: In a later analysis, roughly 80 million unique TCR beta chains were counted across the 666 repertoires, and roughly 10 million of these chains were shared by at least two donors. Raw reads were error-corrected and collapsed into unique sequences with a nearest-neighbor algorithm that merged closely related sequences to remove PCR and sequencing errors. To assign V, D and J gene segments, CDR3 sequences were aligned to IMGT reference sequences. For a sequence to be retained, at least a six-nucleotide match to both a V gene segment and a J gene segment was required. Rearrangements were called productive when the CDR3 lacked stop codons and stayed in frame with V and J; all others were non-productive. Following IMGT convention, CDR3 was defined as the stretch from the second conserved V-encoded cysteine to the conserved J-encoded phenylalanine. Sequences without an unambiguous match to a single V gene segment were excluded from the earlier analysis of 587 of the donors. An earlier analysis of some 610 of the donors called V segments functional above 56.7% productive rearrangements and segregating when the between-donor standard deviation exceeded 5%. To diagnose cytomegalovirus status from the catalog of TCR beta chain sequences, a statistical classification framework was built. V and J gene assignment, in a later analysis, came from comparing TCR nucleotide sequences with IMGT/GENE-DB human TR gene sequences. A later analysis assigned CDR3 sequences and most-parsimonious VDJ recombination scenarios with the TCRdist pipeline. In a later analysis, each TCR beta chain was defined by its CDR3 amino acid sequence together with its V-gene family, and reads lacking a unique V-gene family were excluded. To address suspected cross-contamination and a sequencing artifact, a later analysis removed several hundred highly shared, low-generation-probability nucleotide sequences. A later analysis calculated a clonal expansion index for each public chain from normalized within-repertoire ranks of inferred template counts. In a later analysis, generation probabilities were computed using a VDJ recombination model fitted to out-of-frame rearrangements, and the results were checked against IGoR. Hypergeometric tests were used in a later analysis to score TCR-TCR, TCR-HLA and TCR-CMV co-occurrence, with a repertoire-size bias correction applied to the TCR pairs. To estimate false discovery rates, a later analysis permuted the HLA or CMV assignments 20 times. In a later analysis, co-occurring TCRs were grouped using DBSCAN, and TCRdist sequence similarity was added for clustering within HLA-allele-positive subsets. Repertoires with fewer than 30,000 or more than 120,000 public chains, plus five repertoires with anomalous nucleotide sharing, were excluded from co-occurrence clustering. TCRdb provides this immuneACCESS table in a form limited to in-frame rearrangements. Some clones are lacking; in checked studies, under half of them reflect an unresolved V gene, and why the rest are absent is not known. V, J and clone size derive from that table, while D and trimming were established from the DNA sequence. The sample profile shows just over 70,000 clones; 74% of them were found once. The biggest ten clones account for roughly an eighth of the sample.

The cohort was made up of about 610 healthy bone marrow donors. All cohort members were sampled while nominally healthy, although unrecorded immune exposures were likely present. CMV serostatus was positive for about 290 and negative for about 55% of the roughly 670 cohort members, and was not recorded for this donor. A peripheral blood sample was collected from each donor, and TCR beta sequencing was performed on peripheral blood mononuclear cells. The Qiagen DNeasy Blood Extraction Kit was used to extract genomic DNA from the blood cell samples. The receptor chain draws on TRBV7-2 and TRBJ2-3; TRBD1 fits 10 bases in the junction. This receptor was obtained from a human donor in good health. Material for sequencing was PBMCs. The DNA reads TGTGCCAGCAGCCCCGGGACAGGGGATGGGGATACGCAGTATTTT. This yields the protein CASSPGTGDGDTQYF.